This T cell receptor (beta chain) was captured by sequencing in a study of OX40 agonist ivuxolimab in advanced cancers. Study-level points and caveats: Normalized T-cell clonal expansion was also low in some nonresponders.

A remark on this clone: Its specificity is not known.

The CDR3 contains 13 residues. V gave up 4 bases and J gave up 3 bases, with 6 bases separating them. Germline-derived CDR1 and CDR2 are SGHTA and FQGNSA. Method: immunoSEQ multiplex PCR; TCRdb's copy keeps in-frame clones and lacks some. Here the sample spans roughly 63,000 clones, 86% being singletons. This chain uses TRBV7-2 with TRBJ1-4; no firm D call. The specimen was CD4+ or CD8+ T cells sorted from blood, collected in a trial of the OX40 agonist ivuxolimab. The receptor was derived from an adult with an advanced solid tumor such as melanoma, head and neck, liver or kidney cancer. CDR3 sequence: CASSSQPNEKLFF. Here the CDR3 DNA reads TGTGCCAGCAGCTCCCAGCCTAATGAAAAACTGTTTTTT. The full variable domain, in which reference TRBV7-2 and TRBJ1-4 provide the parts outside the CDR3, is GAGVSQSPSNKVTEKGKDVELRCDPISGHTALYWYRQSLGQGLEFLIYFQGNSAPDKSGLPSDRFSAERTGGSVSTLTIQRTQQEDSAVYLCASSSQPNEKLFFGSGTQLSVL.